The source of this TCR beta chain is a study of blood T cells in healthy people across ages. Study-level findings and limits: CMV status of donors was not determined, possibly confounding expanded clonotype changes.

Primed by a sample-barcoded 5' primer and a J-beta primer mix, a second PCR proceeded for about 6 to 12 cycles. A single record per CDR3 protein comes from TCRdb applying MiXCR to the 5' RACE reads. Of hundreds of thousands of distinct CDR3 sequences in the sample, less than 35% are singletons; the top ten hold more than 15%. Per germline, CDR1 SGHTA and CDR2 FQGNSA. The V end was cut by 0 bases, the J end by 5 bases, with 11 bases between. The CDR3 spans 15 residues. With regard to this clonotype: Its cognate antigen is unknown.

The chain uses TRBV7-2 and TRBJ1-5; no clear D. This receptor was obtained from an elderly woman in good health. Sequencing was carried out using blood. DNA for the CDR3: TGTGCCAGCAGCTTAGCGCTTGGGTTTGATCAGCCCCAGCATTTT. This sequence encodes CASSLALGFDQPQHF.